The rows below give T cell receptor beta chains drawn from one sample of a study of post-analysis software for immune sequencing data. MiXCR was run by TCRdb on the PCR reads, yielding one entry per CDR3 protein. The profile covers about 760,000 distinct CDR3 sequences, with around 27% appearing a single time and roughly 0.54% taken by the ten largest. Material for sequencing was blood. All receptors derive from a girl between 5 and 17 years old with multiple sclerosis. Each CDR3 is given with its conserved first and last residue. A D gene is named only where the DNA matches it firmly. A row's size may be missing; if present it is once, few, many or a size class.

>TRBV29-1|TRBJ2-3|.|.
CSVKELVADTQYF
TGCAGCGTTAAAGAGTTGGTTGCAGATACGCAGTATTTT
>TRBV6-5|TRBJ2-5|TRBD2|.
CATHGLAGWIETQYF
TGTGCCACCCATGGACTAGCGGGATGGATTGAGACCCAGTACTTC
>TRBV5-1|TRBJ2-3|TRBD2|.
CASSAGGLAGNTDTQYF
TGCGCCAGCAGCGCAGGGGGACTAGCGGGGAACACAGATACGCAGTATTTT
>TRBV5-6|TRBJ2-7|.|.
CASSLTLGFSEQYF
TGCGCCAGCAGCTTAACTCTAGGGTTCTCCGAGCAGTACTTC
>TRBV20-1|TRBJ2-7|.|.
CSARVYTKPSYEQYF
TGCAGTGCTAGAGTGTACACAAAGCCTTCCTACGAGCAGTACTTC
>TRBV20-1|TRBJ2-5|TRBD1|.
CSADRGYEETQYF
TGCAGTGCGGACAGGGGTTATGAAGAGACCCAGTACTTC
>TRBV5-1|TRBJ2-5|TRBD2|.
CASSRALAGSLQETQYF
TGCGCCAGCAGCCGGGCGCTAGCGGGCTCCCTCCAAGAGACCCAGTACTTC
>TRBV11-2|TRBJ1-2|.|.
CASSLDRSNYCYTF
TGTGCCAGCAGCTTAGACAGATCTAACTATTGCTACACCTTC
>TRBV12-3/TRBV12-4|TRBJ1-1|.|.
CAGRPAGVATEAFF
TGTGCCGGCAGGCCGGCAGGGGTGGCGACTGAAGCTTTCTTT
>TRBV5-5|TRBJ2-1|TRBD2|few
CASSGRLANGTSGRGYNEQFF
TGTGCCAGCAGCGGACGGCTCGCAAATGGGACTAGCGGGAGAGGCTACAATGAGCAGTTCTTC
>TRBV7-9|TRBJ2-4|.|few
CASSHGANIQYF
TGTGCCAGCAGTCACGGTGCAAACATTCAGTACTTC
>TRBV12-3/TRBV12-4|TRBJ2-1|.|.
CASLLSGAYNEQFF
TGTGCCAGCCTACTATCTGGGGCCTACAATGAGCAGTTCTTC
>TRBV20-1|TRBJ2-7|TRBD2|few
CSATSASGTSYEQYF
TGCAGTGCTACGTCGGCTAGCGGGACCTCCTACGAGCAGTACTTC
>TRBV20-1|TRBJ2-7|.|few
CSASDFYEQYF
TGCAGTGCTAGCGACTTCTACGAGCAGTACTTC
>TRBV28|TRBJ1-2|.|.
CATTIGEGYTF
TGTGCCACCACCATCGGGGAAGGCTACACCTTC
>TRBV29-1|TRBJ2-5|.|few
CSAYGGVETQYF
TGCAGCGCGTATGGGGGTGTGGAGACCCAGTACTTC
>TRBV4-1|TRBJ2-3|.|few
CASSPGSGWNTQYF
TGCGCCAGCAGTCCCGGCTCAGGGTGGAATACGCAGTATTTT
>TRBV29-1|TRBJ2-5|.|many
CSVGTQETQYF
TGCAGCGTTGGAACCCAAGAGACCCAGTACTTC
>TRBV5-6|TRBJ2-1|.|.
CASSYRAGISYNEQFF
TGTGCCAGCAGCTATCGGGCGGGGATCTCCTACAATGAGCAGTTCTTC
>TRBV14|TRBJ2-2|.|.
CASSQDTNTGELFF
TGTGCCAGCAGCCAAGACACTAACACCGGGGAGCTGTTTTTT
>TRBV20-1|TRBJ2-5|TRBD1|few
CSARGGGQGIQETQYF
TGCAGTGCTAGAGGGGGGGGACAGGGGATCCAAGAGACCCAGTACTTC
>TRBV10-3|TRBJ2-3|.|.
CAISGTAGSTDTQYF
TGTGCCATCAGTGGCACGGCGGGAAGCACAGATACGCAGTATTTT
>TRBV28|TRBJ2-1|.|.
CASSFSGLRVNEQFF
TGTGCCAGCAGTTTCAGCGGCCTCCGCGTAAATGAGCAGTTCTTC
>TRBV28|TRBJ2-1|.|.
CASNRGWDNEQFF
TGTGCCAGCAATCGGGGCTGGGACAATGAGCAGTTCTTC
>TRBV5-1|TRBJ2-3|.|few
CASSFSRAGRADTQYF
TGCGCCAGCAGTTTCTCTCGAGCGGGTCGGGCAGATACGCAGTATTTT
>TRBV7-2|TRBJ2-1|TRBD1|.
CASSSTLQGFNEQFF
TGTGCCAGCAGCTCCACACTACAGGGGTTCAATGAGCAGTTCTTC
>TRBV29-1|TRBJ2-1|.|many
CSVDPLNEQFF
TGCAGCGTTGACCCCCTCAATGAGCAGTTCTTC
>TRBV29-1|TRBJ2-3|.|.
CSVQDTQYF
TGCAGCGTGCAAGATACGCAGTATTTT
>TRBV6-5|TRBJ1-5|.|.
CASSVGRTGQPQHF
TGTGCCAGCAGTGTAGGCCGGACCGGCCAGCCCCAGCATTTT